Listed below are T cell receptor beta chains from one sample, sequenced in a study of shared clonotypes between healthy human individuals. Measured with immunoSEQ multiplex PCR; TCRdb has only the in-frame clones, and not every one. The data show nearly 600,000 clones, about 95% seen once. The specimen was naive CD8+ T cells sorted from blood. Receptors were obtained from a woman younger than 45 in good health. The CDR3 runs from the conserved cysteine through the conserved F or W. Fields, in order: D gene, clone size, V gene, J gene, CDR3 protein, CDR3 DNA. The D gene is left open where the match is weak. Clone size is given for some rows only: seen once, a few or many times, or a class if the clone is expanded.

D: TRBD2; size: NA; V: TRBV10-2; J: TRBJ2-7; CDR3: CASSNSGSQYEQYF; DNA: TGCGCCAGCAGTAATAGCGGGAGTCAATACGAGCAGTACTTC
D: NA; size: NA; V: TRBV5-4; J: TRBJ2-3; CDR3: CASSLSGTTDTQYF; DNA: TGTGCCAGCAGCTTAAGCGGAACCACAGATACGCAGTATTTT
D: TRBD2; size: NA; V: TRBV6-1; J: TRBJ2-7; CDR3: CASSGTSILDEQYF; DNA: TGTGCCAGCAGTGGGACTAGTATTTTGGACGAGCAGTACTTC
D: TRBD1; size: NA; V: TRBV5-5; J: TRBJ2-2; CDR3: CASSIGTASPPGELFF; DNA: TGTGCCAGCAGTATTGGGACAGCGTCTCCCCCCGGGGAGCTGTTTTTT
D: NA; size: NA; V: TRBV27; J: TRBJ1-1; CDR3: CASSWSRGSEAFF; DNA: TGTGCCAGCAGTTGGAGTAGGGGCTCTGAAGCTTTCTTT
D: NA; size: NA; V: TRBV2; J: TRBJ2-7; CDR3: CASSEGYEQYF; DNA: TGTGCCAGCAGTGAGGGGTACGAGCAGTACTTC
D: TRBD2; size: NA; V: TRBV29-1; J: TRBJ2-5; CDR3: CSVEDLLEAGVTQYF; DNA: TGCAGCGTTGAAGATCTTCTCGAAGCGGGAGTGACCCAGTACTTC
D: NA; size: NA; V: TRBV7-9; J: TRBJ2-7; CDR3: CASSLFRDNYEQYF; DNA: TGTGCCAGCAGCTTATTCCGGGACAACTACGAGCAGTACTTC
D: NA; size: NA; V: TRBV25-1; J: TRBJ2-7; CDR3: CASSDPSLEQYF; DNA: TGTGCCAGCAGTGACCCCTCCTTGGAGCAGTACTTC
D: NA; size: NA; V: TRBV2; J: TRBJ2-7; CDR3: CASSEGGYEQYF; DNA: TGTGCCAGCAGTGAAGGCGGCTACGAGCAGTACTTC
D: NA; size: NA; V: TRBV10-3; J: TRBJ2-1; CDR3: CAISESLGHSYNEQFF; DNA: TGTGCCATCAGTGAGTCATTAGGGCACTCCTACAATGAGCAGTTCTTC
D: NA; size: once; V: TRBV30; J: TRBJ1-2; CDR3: CAWRGLTNYGYTF; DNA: TGTGCCTGGAGAGGCCTCACTAACTATGGCTACACCTTC
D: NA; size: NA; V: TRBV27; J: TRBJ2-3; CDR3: CASSLGGLPTSTDTQYF; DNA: TGTGCCAGCAGTTTGGGCGGGCTTCCTACTAGCACAGATACGCAGTATTTT
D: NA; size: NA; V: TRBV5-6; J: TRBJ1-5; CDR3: CASSLETSNQPQHF; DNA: TGTGCCAGCAGCTTGGAAACATCTAATCAGCCCCAGCATTTT
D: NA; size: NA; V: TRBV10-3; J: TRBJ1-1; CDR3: CAITPGETEAFF; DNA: TGTGCCATCACGCCAGGGGAGACTGAAGCTTTCTTT